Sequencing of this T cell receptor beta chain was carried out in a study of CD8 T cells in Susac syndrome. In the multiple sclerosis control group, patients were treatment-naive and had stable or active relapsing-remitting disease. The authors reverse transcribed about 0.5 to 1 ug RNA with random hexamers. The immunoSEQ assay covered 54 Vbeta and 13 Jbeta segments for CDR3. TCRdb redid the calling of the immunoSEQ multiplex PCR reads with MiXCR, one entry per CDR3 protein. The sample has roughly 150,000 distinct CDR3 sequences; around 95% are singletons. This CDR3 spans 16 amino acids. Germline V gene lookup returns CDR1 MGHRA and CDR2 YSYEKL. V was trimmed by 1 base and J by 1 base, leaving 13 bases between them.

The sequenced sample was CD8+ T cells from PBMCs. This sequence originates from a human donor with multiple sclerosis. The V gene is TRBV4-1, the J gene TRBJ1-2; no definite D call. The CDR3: CASSQGTAQLNYGYTF. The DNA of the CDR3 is TGCGCCAGCAGCCAAGGGACCGCACAGCTTAACTATGGCTACACCTTC.